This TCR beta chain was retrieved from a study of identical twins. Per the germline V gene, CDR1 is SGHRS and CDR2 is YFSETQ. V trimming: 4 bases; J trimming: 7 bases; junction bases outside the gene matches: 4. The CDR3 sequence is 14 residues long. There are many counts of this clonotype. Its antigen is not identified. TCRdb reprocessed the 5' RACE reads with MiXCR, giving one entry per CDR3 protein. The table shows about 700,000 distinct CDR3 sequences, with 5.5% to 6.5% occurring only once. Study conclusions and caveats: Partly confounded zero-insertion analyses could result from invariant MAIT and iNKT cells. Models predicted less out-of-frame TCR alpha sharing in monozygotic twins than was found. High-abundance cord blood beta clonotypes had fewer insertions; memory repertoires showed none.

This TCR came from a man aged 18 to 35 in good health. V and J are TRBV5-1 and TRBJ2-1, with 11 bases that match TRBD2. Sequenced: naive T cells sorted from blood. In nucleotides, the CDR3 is TGCGCCAGCAGCACGACTAGCGGGACGAATGAGCAGTTCTTC. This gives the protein CASSTTSGTNEQFF.